A selection of T cell receptor beta chains follows, all from one sample in a study of HIV-infected patients and healthy controls. TCRdb itself ran the 5' RACE reads through MiXCR, one entry per CDR3 protein. In the table there are 7,000 to 8,500 distinct CDR3 sequences, over 5% of which are singletons. The sample consisted of blood, taken before antiretroviral therapy. The receptors derive from an adult with HIV infection. Each CDR3 is given with its conserved first and last residue. D genes are given only for firm matches.

.,TRBJ1-1,15,TRBV27,CASSLARALNTEAFF
.,TRBJ1-2,16,TRBV19,CASSYRTELSNYGYTF
.,TRBJ2-7,12,TRBV28,CASSLGSSEQYF
TRBD2,TRBJ2-7,15,TRBV20-1,CSARGLAGDSYEQYF
.,TRBJ1-1,13,TRBV29-1,CSALRGENTEAFF
.,TRBJ1-1,19,TRBV4-1,CASSQVTLQYPRVWTEAFF
.,TRBJ1-1,15,TRBV12-3/TRBV12-4,CASSWQGIDWTEAFF
TRBD2,TRBJ2-2,18,TRBV9,CASSVAKTGGLLTGELFF
.,TRBJ1-2,16,TRBV6-6,CASSLLEGLANYGYTF
.,TRBJ2-6,19,TRBV6-5,CASSYFPPGLGPGANVLTF
.,TRBJ1-1,14,TRBV6-1,CASSEALLGFEAFF
.,TRBJ2-5,17,TRBV5-1,CASSLAGTAVAGETQYF
.,TRBJ2-1,14,TRBV20-1,CSALSTWEGNEQFF
TRBD1,TRBJ1-6,15,TRBV7-2,CASSGQAIYNSPLHF
.,TRBJ1-1,16,TRBV4-3,CASSQEPTSYNTEAFF
.,TRBJ1-2,13,TRBV6-5,CASSPEGGYGYTF
.,TRBJ2-3,16,TRBV19,CASSIKAGKSTDTQYF
.,TRBJ2-2,15,TRBV10-3,CAISESDSDTGELFF
TRBD1,TRBJ2-2,14,TRBV5-1,CASSLRGQAGELFF
.,TRBJ1-2,18,TRBV10-3,CAISEFGGPAFHHYGYTF
.,TRBJ2-5,14,TRBV20-1,CSAPGPGNQETQYF
TRBD2,TRBJ2-5,18,TRBV7-8,CASSLARRLAGGRETQYF
.,TRBJ1-5,16,TRBV6-1,CASTPRYGGGNQPQHF
.,TRBJ1-5,14,TRBV13,CASSLGARNQPQHF
.,TRBJ2-3,15,TRBV12-3/TRBV12-4,CASSSDRDSTDTQYF
TRBD2,TRBJ2-1,15,TRBV6-2/TRBV6-3,CASSYGLAGANEQFF
TRBD2,TRBJ2-1,16,TRBV5-6,CASSPLLAGGSNEQFF
.,TRBJ2-4,15,TRBV7-2,CASSSQGGTKNIQYF
TRBD2,TRBJ2-5,15,TRBV20-1,CSARRWLAAQETQYF
.,TRBJ1-1,14,TRBV5-1,CASSPSGVFTEAFF
.,TRBJ1-6,16,TRBV15,CATSRDQSTENSPLHF
TRBD2,TRBJ2-1,15,TRBV10-2,CASTGLAGAHNEQFF
TRBD1,TRBJ1-2,16,TRBV6-6,CASSYSETGQIYGYTF
.,TRBJ1-5,13,TRBV7-9,CASSLGSYQPQHF
TRBD1,TRBJ1-1,16,TRBV18,CASSPSDRVAYTEAFF
.,TRBJ2-1,16,TRBV6-5,CASSSSWTLSYNEQFF
TRBD1,TRBJ1-4,14,TRBV11-2,CASSLDRASEKLFF
TRBD1,TRBJ1-1,14,TRBV12-3/TRBV12-4,CASTLTGSNTEAFF
.,TRBJ2-2,15,TRBV6-5,CASSYSTGLTGELFF
TRBD2,TRBJ2-5,16,TRBV2,CASIGSAGGLEETQYF
TRBD1,TRBJ1-1,15,TRBV4-1,CATCRDSNLNTEAFF
TRBD1,TRBJ1-2,13,TRBV25-1,CASSESHRGGYTF
TRBD2,TRBJ2-1,17,TRBV9,CASSSRTSGGVYNEQFF
.,TRBJ2-1,13,TRBV5-8,CASSLRGINEQFF
TRBD2,TRBJ2-3,15,TRBV4-2,CASSQDGLATDTQYF
TRBD1,TRBJ2-7,17,TRBV6-2/TRBV6-3,CASSYSMTGGKVYEQYF
.,TRBJ2-1,11,TRBV20-1,CSADIAYEQFF
.,TRBJ1-5,15,TRBV28,CASSLSGSMNQPQHF
TRBD2,TRBJ2-6,20,TRBV4-1,CASSQGAAGGTSSGANVLTF
TRBD1,TRBJ1-5,15,TRBV5-1,CASSLGQGGGQPQHF
TRBD1,TRBJ1-1,17,TRBV4-2,CASSQATGGQARAEAFF
TRBD2,TRBJ2-3,14,TRBV7-9,CASSVGGGSDTQYF
TRBD1,TRBJ2-1,15,TRBV30,CAWSVGTGGINEQFF
TRBD1,TRBJ2-1,13,TRBV6-6,CASRDRGRNEQFF
.,TRBJ1-1,15,TRBV10-2,CASSSSRTAETEAFF